The subject of this entry is one TCR beta chain. This entry is derived from a study of blood T cell repertoires in COVID-19. The germline V gene encodes CDR1 SGHVS and CDR2 FQNEAQ. The CDR3 loop spans 15 amino acids. Germline trimming cut 6 bases from V and 0 bases from J; bases unmatched to any gene: 4. Clones were read by immunoSEQ multiplex PCR, and TCRdb kept only the in-frame ones, dropping some. In the table there are approximately 290,000 clones, roughly 84% of which are singletons. The chain carries TRBV7-8 and TRBJ1-5; 8 positions agree with TRBD1. The source material was peripheral blood. The TCR was taken from a person aged 65 to 85 with COVID-19, enrolled during active disease. Here the CDR3 reads CASRRDRYSNQPQHF. The CDR3 region has the DNA TGTGCCAGCAGACGGGACAGGTATAGCAATCAGCCCCAGCATTTT.